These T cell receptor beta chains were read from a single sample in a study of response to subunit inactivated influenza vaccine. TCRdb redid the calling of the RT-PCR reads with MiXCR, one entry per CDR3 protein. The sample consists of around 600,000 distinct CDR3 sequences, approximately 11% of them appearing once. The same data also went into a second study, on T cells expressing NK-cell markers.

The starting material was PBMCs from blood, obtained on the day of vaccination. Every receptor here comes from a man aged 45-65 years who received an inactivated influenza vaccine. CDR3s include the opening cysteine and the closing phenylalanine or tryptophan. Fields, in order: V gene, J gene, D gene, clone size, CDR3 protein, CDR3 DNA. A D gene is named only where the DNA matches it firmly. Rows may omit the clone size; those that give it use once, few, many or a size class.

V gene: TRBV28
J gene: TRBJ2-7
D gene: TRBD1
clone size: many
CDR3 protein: CASSDRDRPTYEQYF
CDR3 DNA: TGTGCCAGCAGTGACCGGGACAGGCCCACCTACGAGCAGTACTTC

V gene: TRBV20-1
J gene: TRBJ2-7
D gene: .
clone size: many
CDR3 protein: CSAASPGPIYEQYF
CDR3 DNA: TGCAGTGCTGCAAGTCCGGGACCGATCTACGAGCAGTACTTC

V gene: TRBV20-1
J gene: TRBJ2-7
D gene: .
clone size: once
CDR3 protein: CSVGGNYESYF
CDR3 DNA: TGCAGTGTGGGGGGCAACTACGAGAGTTACTTC

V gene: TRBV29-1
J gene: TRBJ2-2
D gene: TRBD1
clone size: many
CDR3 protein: CSVRQGLTGELFF
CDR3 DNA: TGCAGCGTTAGACAGGGGCTCACCGGGGAGCTGTTTTTT

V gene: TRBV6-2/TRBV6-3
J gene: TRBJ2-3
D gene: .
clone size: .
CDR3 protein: CASSYQDVLTDTQYF
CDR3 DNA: TGTGCCAGCAGCTATCAGGACGTCCTCACGGATACGCAGTATTTT

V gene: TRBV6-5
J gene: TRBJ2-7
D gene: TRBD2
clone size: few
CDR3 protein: CASSWASGSYEQYF
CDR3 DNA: TGTGCCAGCAGTTGGGCTAGCGGGAGCTACGAGCAGTACTTC

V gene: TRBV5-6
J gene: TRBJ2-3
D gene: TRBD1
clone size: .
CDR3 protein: CASSPPGDRPKGTDTQYF
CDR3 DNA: TGTGCCAGCAGCCCCCCCGGGGACAGACCCAAGGGCACAGATACGCAGTATTTT

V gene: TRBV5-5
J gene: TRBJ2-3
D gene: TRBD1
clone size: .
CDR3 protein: CASSSGQDVDTQYF
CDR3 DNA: TGTGCCAGCAGCTCCGGACAGGACGTGGATACGCAGTATTTT

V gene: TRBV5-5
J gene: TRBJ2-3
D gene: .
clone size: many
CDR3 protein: CASSLVQIGTDTQYF
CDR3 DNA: TGTGCCAGCAGCTTGGTGCAGATTGGCACAGATACGCAGTATTTT

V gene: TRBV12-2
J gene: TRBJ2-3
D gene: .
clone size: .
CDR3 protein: CASRRKAGNTDTQYF
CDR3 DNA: TGTGCAAGTCGCAGAAAAGCGGGGAACACAGATACGCAGTATTTT

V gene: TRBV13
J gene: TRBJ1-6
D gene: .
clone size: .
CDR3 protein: CASSSAEAASPLHF
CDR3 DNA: TGTGCCAGCAGCTCAGCGGAGGCGGCATCACCCCTCCACTTT

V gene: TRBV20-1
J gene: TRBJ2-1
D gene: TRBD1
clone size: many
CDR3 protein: CSARQGARREQFF
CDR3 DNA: TGCAGTGCCCGACAGGGAGCCCGACGTGAGCAGTTCTTC

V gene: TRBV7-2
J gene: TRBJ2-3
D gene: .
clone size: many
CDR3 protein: CASSLARASDTQYF
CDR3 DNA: TGTGCCAGCAGCTTAGCCAGGGCCTCAGATACGCAGTATTTT

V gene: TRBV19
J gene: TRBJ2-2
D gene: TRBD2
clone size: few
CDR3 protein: CASSFGTSGVTGELFF
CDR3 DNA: TGTGCCAGTAGTTTCGGGACTAGCGGGGTGACCGGGGAGCTGTTTTTT

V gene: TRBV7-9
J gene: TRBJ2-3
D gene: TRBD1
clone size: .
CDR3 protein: CASSFGTGRSTYTQYF
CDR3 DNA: TGTGCCAGCAGCTTCGGGACAGGGCGTAGCACATATACGCAGTATTTT

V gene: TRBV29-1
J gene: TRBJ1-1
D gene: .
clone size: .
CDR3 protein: CSGMTTPNTEAFF
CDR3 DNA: TGCAGCGGCATGACAACACCGAACACTGAAGCTTTCTTT